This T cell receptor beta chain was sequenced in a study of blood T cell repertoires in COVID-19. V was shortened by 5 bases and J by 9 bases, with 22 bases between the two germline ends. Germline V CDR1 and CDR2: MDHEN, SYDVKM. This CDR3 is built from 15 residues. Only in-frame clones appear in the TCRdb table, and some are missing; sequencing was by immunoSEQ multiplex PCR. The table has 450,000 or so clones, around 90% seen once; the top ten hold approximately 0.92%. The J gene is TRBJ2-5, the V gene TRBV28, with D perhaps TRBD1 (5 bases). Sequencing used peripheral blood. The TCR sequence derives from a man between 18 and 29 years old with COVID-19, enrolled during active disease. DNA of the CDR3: TGTGCCAGCAGTACCCCGGGCTTCCCGAAAGGGGCCCAGTACTTC. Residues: CASSTPGFPKGAQYF.